This TCR beta chain was recorded in a study of CD8 T cells in Susac syndrome. While CD8+ and CD4+ T cells were isolated negatively, TEMRA cells were enriched by FACS. With random hexamers, 0.5 to 1 ug RNA was reverse transcribed. The immunoSEQ assay covered 54 Vbeta and 13 Jbeta segments for CDR3. In TCRdb, the immunoSEQ multiplex PCR reads were re-called with MiXCR into one record per CDR3 protein. The data contain 150,000 to 200,000 distinct CDR3 sequences, approximately 94% of them singletons. V was cut by 9 bases and J by 8 bases, with 13 bases left in between. The CDR3 runs 12 residues. Germline V CDR1 and CDR2: SNHLY, FYNNEI.

The J gene is TRBJ1-4, the V gene TRBV2; D is unresolved. The source material was CD4+ T cells from PBMCs. The source of this sequence is a human donor in good health. CDR3 loop: CASGPSREKLFF. CDR3 DNA: TGTGCCAGTGGACCGAGTCGGGAAAAACTGTTTTTT.